This T cell receptor (beta chain) was captured by sequencing in a study of technical replicates of blood from a few donors. Sequencing used immunoSEQ multiplex PCR; TCRdb keeps in-frame clones, though not all of them. This sample carries approximately 15,000 clones, 83% of them seen once, and the ten largest clones take 9.5% to 15%. The sequence was obtained from a human donor in good health. Sequencing was done on a sample of PBMCs.

In nucleotides, the CDR3 is TGTGCCAGCAGCCCCGGACAGGGGGATGAAAAACTGTTTTTT. Its translation: CASSPGQGDEKLFF. The chain has TRBV11-2 and TRBJ1-4, with 10 positions matching TRBD1. Germline CDR1 is SGHAT and CDR2 is FQNNGV. CDR3 length: 14 amino acids. V trimming: 5 bases; J trimming: 6 bases; junction bases outside the gene matches: 3.